This TCR beta chain was retrieved from a study of beta chain features in type 1 diabetes. Study results and caveats: Shortening of TCRB CDR3s, moderate but significant, appeared in all four CD4+ subsets of Type 1 diabetes patients.

On this clone: The antigen is undetermined.

The junction had 9 bases not matched to a gene; V was cut back by 5 bases and J by 3 bases. The V gene's germline CDR1 is MNHNY and CDR2 SVGAGI (reference sequence). The CDR3 is 15 amino acids. Isolated RNA was reverse transcribed in full, so expressed TCRB transcripts were sequenced. An average of about 3.5 million reads was obtained for naive, central memory and regulatory T cell samples. Produced via immunoSEQ multiplex PCR; TCRdb's table is partial and in-frame only. The sample comprises 300,000 to 450,000 clones, about 20% of which are singletons, and 0.035% to 0.05% rests with the top ten. The chain couples TRBV6-6 to TRBJ1-1; TRBD1 agrees at 7 bases. Sequenced sample: naive CD4+ T cells from blood. This TCR derives from a woman aged 18-30 years in good health. Here the CDR3 reads CASSPRDSSHTEAFF. The CDR3 bases are TGTGCCAGCAGTCCTCGGGACAGTTCTCACACTGAAGCTTTCTTT.